This TCR beta chain was observed in a study of blood T cell repertoires in COVID-19. Across the whole study: Donors in the United States, Italy and Spain gave samples during acute or convalescent COVID-19.

Germline V gives CDR1 LNHDA, CDR2 SQIVND (reference sequence). V was pared by 8 bases and J by 5 bases, with 27 bases of the junction left unmatched. CDR3 length: 21 residues. Original methodology: Estimates of nucleated cell counts were drawn from the amplification of reference gene primers. Assay used: immunoSEQ multiplex PCR; TCRdb lists only in-frame clones, some missing. V, J and clone size are taken as reported in that table, and D and trimming were inferred from the DNA itself. Of roughly 260,000 clones listed, around 90% are singletons. This sequence joins TRBV19 and TRBJ1-1, with TRBD1 matching 12 bases. The clonotype originates from a person aged 18 to 35 with COVID-19, enrolled during active disease. The sample consisted of peripheral blood. The CDR3 is CASRTSEGQGAPGSLRTEAFF. CDR3 sequence (DNA): TGTGCCAGTCGCACCTCGGAGGGACAGGGGGCGCCGGGAAGTCTTCGGACTGAAGCTTTCTTT.